The 29 T cell receptor beta chains in this list originate from one sample, sequenced in a study of glioma-infiltrating T cells after dendritic cell vaccination. Sequenced by immunoSEQ multiplex PCR; TCRdb stores in-frame clones only, minus some. Of 93,000 or so clones in the sample, roughly 83% are singletons; the top ten hold over 5%. The specimen comprised blood, sampled before dendritic cell vaccination. The receptor set was obtained from a human donor with glioblastoma.

The rearrangement joins TRBV10-2 to TRBJ1-3; possible D gene TRBD1, 5 bases. Germline V lookup: CDR1 WSHSY, CDR2 SAAADI. V was clipped by 3 bases and J by 2 bases, with 11 bases between them. This CDR3 has 15 residues. CDR3 in DNA: TGCGCCAGCAGTGACCTCGGGGGGACTGGAAACACCATATATTTT. Translated: CASSDLGGTGNTIYF.

This clone was seen only once. This chain links TRBV9 with TRBJ2-2, with D tentatively TRBD2 (5 bases). V dropped 4 bases and J dropped 5 bases, with 15 bases sitting between them. Per the germline V gene, CDR1 is SGDLS and CDR2 is YYNGEE. The CDR3 has 15 amino acids. CDR3 in DNA: TGTGCCAGCAGCCCTTCTGGCTGGGAGACCGGGGAGCTGTTTTTT. Its protein is CASSPSGWETGELFF.

The chain is built from TRBV19 and TRBJ2-1; TRBD1 might be the D (6 bases). The CDR3 is 14 amino acids. Looked up from germline, CDR1 is LNHDA and CDR2 is SQIVND (reference sequence). Between the trimmed V and J ends, which lost 4 bases and 4 bases, there was a span of 11 bases. The CDR3 protein is CASSRTRGYNEQFF. In DNA, the CDR3 is TGTGCCAGTAGTAGGACAAGGGGGTACAATGAGCAGTTCTTC. The full variable domain, with the rest looked up from reference TRBV19 and TRBJ2-1, is DGGITQSPKYLFRKEGQNVTLSCEQNLNHDAMYWYRQDPGQGLRLIYYSQIVNDFQKGDIAEGYSVSREKKESFPLTVTSAQKNPTAFYLCASSRTRGYNEQFFGPGTRLTVL.

CDR3 coding DNA: TGTGCCAGCAGCTTAAGGGGGTTTAATGAAAAACTGTTTTTT. This sequence encodes CASSLRGFNEKLFF. The chain couples TRBV7-9 to TRBJ1-4; weak D call: TRBD1 (6 bases). Germline V CDR1 and CDR2: SEHNR, FQNEAQ (reference sequence). This CDR3 contains 14 residues. With 2 bases removed from V and 4 bases from J, the gap between germline ends came to 8 bases.

CDR3 sequence (DNA): TGTGCCAGCAGTTACTCAACCGGGACAGGGAGGGGCTACACCTTC. Its translation is CASSYSTGTGRGYTF. The chain has TRBV6-5 and TRBJ1-2; TRBD1 agrees at 9 bases. V was pared by 0 bases and J by 8 bases, with 7 bases of the junction left unmatched. In germline, CDR1 is MNHEY, CDR2 SVGAGI. The CDR3 sequence is 15 residues long.

As concerns this clone: An end of the junction does not agree with germline; a read error may underlie this. The chain is built from TRBV9 and TRBJ1-1, with 7 nucleotides matching TRBD1. This CDR3 spans 13 amino acids. CDR1 and CDR2 (germline): SGDLS, YYNGEE. The DNA for the CDR3 is TGTGCCAGCAGCCATAGACCCCAGGGACAGACCTACTTT. Protein: CASSHRPQGQTYF.

This clone has just one count. V gene TRBV7-3 combines with J gene TRBJ1-2; the match to TRBD1 covers 7 bases. Germline assignment: CDR1 SGHTA and CDR2 FQGTGA. V was pared by 5 bases and J by 3 bases, with 3 bases of the junction left unmatched. The CDR3 contains 13 residues. The CDR3 nucleotides are TGTGCCAGCAGCCCCGACAGGGACTATGGCTACACCTTC. It yields the protein CASSPDRDYGYTF.

The J gene is TRBJ2-3, the V gene TRBV2, with D possibly TRBD2 on 5 matching bases. CDR1 is SNHLY, CDR2 FYNNEI, per germline. The CDR3 covers 14 residues. V was clipped by 4 bases and J by 3 bases, with 11 bases between them. CDR3 sequence (DNA): TGTGCCAGCAGTGTAGGGAGAGGGACAGATACGCAGTATTTT. Amino acid sequence: CASSVGRGTDTQYF.

V and J are TRBV7-9 and TRBJ2-1; 8 nucleotides align to TRBD1. Germline V gene lookup returns CDR1 SEHNR and CDR2 FQNEAQ (reference sequence). The ends lost 5 bases at V and 0 bases at J; junction bases unmatched: 3. This CDR3 region has 15 residues. CDR3 in amino acids: CASSNTGGSYNEQFF. The CDR3 bases are TGTGCCAGCAGCAATACAGGGGGCTCCTACAATGAGCAGTTCTTC.

The chain uses TRBV19 and TRBJ2-5, with D possibly matching TRBD2 (5 bases). V was cut by 9 bases and J by 5 bases, with 13 bases left in between. The V gene's germline CDR1 is LNHDA and CDR2 SQIVND (reference sequence). This CDR3 spans 12 amino acids. The CDR3 bases are TGTGCCAGCCGAGGGTCGGGGGAGACCCAGTACTTC. Translating it yields CASRGSGETQYF.

This rearrangement joins TRBV28 to TRBJ2-7; D is perhaps TRBD1 (6 bases). The germline V and J ends were trimmed by 3 bases and 7 bases, with 19 bases remaining between them. The germline gives CDR1 MDHEN, CDR2 SYDVKM. The CDR3 consists of 15 residues. Here the CDR3 reads CASSFRGSQGFEQYF. Here the CDR3 DNA reads TGTGCCAGCAGTTTTCGGGGCTCCCAGGGGTTTGAGCAGTACTTC.

The chain recombines TRBV9 with TRBJ2-7; D is possibly TRBD1 (6 bases). Trimming removed 3 bases from V and 2 bases from J, with 12 bases in between. Looked up from germline, CDR1 is SGDLS and CDR2 is YYNGEE. The CDR3 contains 14 residues. The CDR3 here is CASSARTETYEQYF. CDR3 coding DNA: TGTGCCAGCAGCGCGAGGACAGAGACCTACGAGCAGTACTTC.

V is TRBV19 and J is TRBJ2-4; 10 positions match TRBD1. The CDR3 sequence is 17 residues long. The J segment lost 0 bases and the V segment lost 7 bases, leaving 9 bases of the junction unmatched. The germline CDR1 and CDR2 sequences are LNHDA and SQIVND (reference sequence). In DNA, the CDR3 is TGTGCCAGTACCGCAGACAGGGGGCGAATAGCCAAAAACATTCAGTACTTC. Protein: CASTADRGRIAKNIQYF.

The chain links TRBV2 to TRBJ2-5, with a weak D call TRBD2 (6 bases). Trimming stripped 7 bases from V and 4 bases from J, with 10 bases between. The length of the CDR3 is 12 residues. The V gene's germline CDR1 is SNHLY and CDR2 FYNNEI. The CDR3: CASTRGSETQYF. The CDR3 nucleotides are TGTGCCAGCACACGGGGGTCAGAGACCCAGTACTTC.

This rearrangement joins TRBV5-1 to TRBJ2-2; 11 bases line up with TRBD1. Losses at the gene ends were 3 bases for V and 2 bases for J; bases not matched to a gene: 0. The CDR3 loop spans 15 amino acids. Germline CDR1 SGHRS, CDR2 YFSETQ. CDR3 nucleotide sequence: TGCGCCAGCAGCTGGACAGGGGGCAACACCGGGGAGCTGTTTTTT. Its protein is CASSWTGGNTGELFF.

This clone was observed a single time. The junction shows a germline mismatch at one end, possibly a read error. The chain employs TRBV7-7 and TRBJ1-6, with D possibly matching TRBD1 (5 bases). The CDR3 is made up of 17 amino acids. CDR1 is SSHAT, CDR2 FNYEAQ, per germline (reference sequence). The CDR3 sequence is CASSLNAGGGNSSPLHF. The CDR3 DNA reads as TGTGCTAGCAGCTTAAACGCCGGGGGAGGGAATAGTTCACCCCTCCACTTT.

This clone occurred a few times. The chain links TRBV28 to TRBJ1-4; no firm D call. This CDR3 has 14 amino acids. Germline CDR1 is MDHEN and CDR2 is SYDVKM. V lost 3 bases and J lost 2, with 7 bases in between. The DNA of the CDR3 is TGTGCCAGCAGTTTGGGAGGGACTAATGAAAAACTGTTTTTT. Translated, it gives CASSLGGTNEKLFF.

The rearrangement joins TRBV5-1 to TRBJ2-7, with 8 bases lining up with TRBD1. There are 14 residues in the CDR3. J lost 4 bases, V lost 4 bases, and 7 bases had no gene match. Germline-derived CDR1 and CDR2 are SGHRS and YFSETQ. CDR3 sequence: CASSGGQVGYEQYF. CDR3 in DNA: TGCGCCAGCAGCGGGGGACAGGTGGGGTACGAGCAGTACTTC.

V and J are TRBV9 and TRBJ1-1; unclear D gene. This CDR3 is built from 14 residues. The V and J ends lost 0 bases and 0 bases respectively, with 6 bases between them. Germline CDR1 is SGDLS and CDR2 is YYNGEE. The CDR3 DNA is TGTGCCAGCAGCGTAGAACAGATGAACACTGAAGCTTTCTTT. Translated, it gives CASSVEQMNTEAFF.

This chain links TRBV7-9 with TRBJ2-3, with 8 bases lining up with TRBD2. From germline, CDR1 is SEHNR and CDR2 FQNEAQ (reference sequence). The CDR3 extends over 14 amino acids. The V gene end was trimmed by 5 bases and the J gene end by 2 bases; junction bases not matched to a gene: 3. This chain's CDR3 is CASSRTSFTDTQYF. The CDR3 coding sequence is TGTGCCAGCAGCCGGACTAGCTTCACAGATACGCAGTATTTT.

This clone came up a few times. V is TRBV28 and J is TRBJ1-3, with 10 nucleotides matching TRBD1. The CDR3 contains 15 residues. Germline V lookup: CDR1 MDHEN, CDR2 SYDVKM. Losses at the gene ends were 6 bases for V and 4 bases for J; bases not matched to a gene: 6. The CDR3 sequence: CASSNDRGPGNTIYF. The CDR3 region has the DNA TGTGCCAGCAGCAACGACAGGGGGCCCGGAAACACCATATATTTT.

The chain joins TRBV30 to TRBJ1-5; TRBD1 aligns across 11 bases. The V gene's germline CDR1 is GTSNPN and CDR2 SVGIG (reference sequence). With 3 bases clipped from V and 5 bases from J, the junction kept 12 bases outside the gene matches. CDR3 length: 17 amino acids. The CDR3 DNA follows: TGTGCCTGGAGAGCCCCGGTAGGACAGGGGGCCCATCAGCCCCAGCATTTT. Translating it yields CAWRAPVGQGAHQPQHF.

The chain combines TRBV9 with TRBJ2-3, with D perhaps TRBD2 (5 bases). This CDR3 has 16 residues. Trimming removed 0 bases at V and 3 bases at J, with 14 bases between. CDR1 SGDLS and CDR2 YYNGEE come from the germline V gene. CDR3 residues: CASSVGGGQTTDTQYF. DNA of the CDR3: TGTGCCAGCAGCGTAGGTGGAGGTCAAACAACAGATACGCAGTATTTT.

On this clone: The same CDR3 can be traced to other DNA sequences in this sample. This chain uses TRBV7-2 with TRBJ2-1; 10 bases agree with TRBD2. V trimming: 5 bases; J trimming: 6 bases; junction bases outside the gene matches: 7. Germline CDR1 and CDR2: SGHTA and FQGNSA. This CDR3 spans 15 amino acids. CDR3: CASSAGGTSVNEQFF. The CDR3 DNA reads TGTGCCAGCAGCGCGGGGGGGACTAGCGTCAATGAGCAGTTCTTC.

On this clone itself: Other DNA sequences in this sample translate to the same CDR3. CDR3 protein: CASSLSGTGQSPLHF. As DNA, the CDR3 is TGTGCCAGCAGCTTGTCCGGGACAGGTCAGTCACCCCTCCACTTT. The chain links TRBV5-6 to TRBJ1-6; 8 bases align to TRBD1. CDR3 length: 15 residues. Trimming at V came to 1 base and at J to 10 bases, leaving 7 bases not matched to a gene. CDR1 and CDR2 (germline): SGHDT, YYEEEE.

This clone has a single count. V usage is TRBV5-6 and J usage is TRBJ1-2; a weak D match, TRBD1 (5 bases). Germline values: CDR1 SGHDT, CDR2 YYEEEE. The CDR3 runs 14 residues. V was clipped by 5 bases and J by 2 bases, with 13 bases between them. The CDR3 DNA reads as TGTGCCAGCAGGGAAACAGGCCGGAACTATGGCTACACCTTC. Its protein is CASRETGRNYGYTF.

This chain links TRBV18 with TRBJ2-5, with D possibly being TRBD1 (5 bases). The CDR3 has 15 amino acids. V was shortened by 0 bases and J by 5 bases, with 13 bases between the two germline ends. In germline, CDR1 is KGHSH, CDR2 LQKENI. This CDR3 reads CASSPPSWGAETQYF. For the CDR3, the DNA is TGTGCCAGCTCACCACCATCTTGGGGCGCGGAGACCCAGTACTTC.

The V and J genes are TRBV5-1 and TRBJ2-7; D is uncertain. The ends were cut back, 4 bases at V and 7 bases at J, with 21 bases in the middle. CDR3 length: 15 amino acids. Germline CDR1 SGHRS, CDR2 YFSETQ. CDR3: CASSPQAGRVPEQYF. The CDR3 DNA sequence: TGCGCCAGCAGCCCCCAGGCAGGCCGTGTTCCGGAGCAGTACTTC.

The rearrangement uses TRBV4-2 and TRBJ2-3, with TRBD2 matching over 10 bases. V gave up 8 bases and J gave up 2 bases; unmatched junction bases: 7. Germline CDR1 and CDR2: LGHNA and YNFKEQ. The CDR3 sequence is 15 residues long. The chain's CDR3 is CASGTSGEYTDTQYF. The CDR3 nucleotides read TGTGCCAGCGGAACTAGCGGGGAATACACAGATACGCAGTATTTT.